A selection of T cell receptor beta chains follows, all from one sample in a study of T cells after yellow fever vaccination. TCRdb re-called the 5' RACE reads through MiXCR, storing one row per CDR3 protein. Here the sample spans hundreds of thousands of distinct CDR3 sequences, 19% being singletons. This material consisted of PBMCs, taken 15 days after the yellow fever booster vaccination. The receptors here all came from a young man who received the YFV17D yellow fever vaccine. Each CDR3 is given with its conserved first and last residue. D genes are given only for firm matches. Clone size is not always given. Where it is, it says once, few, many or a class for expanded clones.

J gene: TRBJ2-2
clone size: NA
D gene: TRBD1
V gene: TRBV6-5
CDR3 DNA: TGTGCCAGCAGTTTCGGACAGGGAAGGGGGGAGCTGTTTTTT
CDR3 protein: CASSFGQGRGELFF

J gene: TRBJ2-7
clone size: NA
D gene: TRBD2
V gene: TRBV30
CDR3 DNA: TGTGCCTGGAGGGTAGCGGGAGTCTACGAGCAGTACTTC
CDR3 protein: CAWRVAGVYEQYF

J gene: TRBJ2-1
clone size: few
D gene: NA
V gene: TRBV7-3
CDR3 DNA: TGTGCCAGCAGCTTAACGGGGCCGGGAGTAAAGAATGAGCAGTTCTTC
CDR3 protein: CASSLTGPGVKNEQFF

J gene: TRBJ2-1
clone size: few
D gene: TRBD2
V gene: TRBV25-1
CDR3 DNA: TGTGCCAGCAGTTGTGGTCTAGCGGGAGGATGCTCCTACAATGAGCAGTTCTTC
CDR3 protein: CASSCGLAGGCSYNEQFF

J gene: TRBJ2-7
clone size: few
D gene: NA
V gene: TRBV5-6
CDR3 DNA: TGTGCCAGCAGCAGGCGGGGCTGGTCCTACGAGCAGTACTTC
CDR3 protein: CASSRRGWSYEQYF

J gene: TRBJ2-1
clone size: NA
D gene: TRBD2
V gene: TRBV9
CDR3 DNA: TGTGCCAGCAGCACCCAGGGACTAGCGGTCCCCAATGAGCAGTTCTTC
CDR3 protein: CASSTQGLAVPNEQFF

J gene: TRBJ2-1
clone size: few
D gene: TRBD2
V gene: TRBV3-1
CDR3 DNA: TGTGCCAGCAGCCAAGGGGCGACTAGCGGGAGCGATGAGCAGTTCTTC
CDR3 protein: CASSQGATSGSDEQFF

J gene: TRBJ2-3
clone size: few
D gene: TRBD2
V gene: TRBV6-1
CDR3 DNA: TGTGCCAGCAGGCGAGGACTAGCGGGAGGAACAGATACGCAGTATTTT
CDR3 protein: CASRRGLAGGTDTQYF

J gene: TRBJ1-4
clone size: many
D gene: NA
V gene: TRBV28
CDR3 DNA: TGTGCCAGCAAAACCACGGGGGCTTACTGGGAAAAACTGTTTTTT
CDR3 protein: CASKTTGAYWEKLFF

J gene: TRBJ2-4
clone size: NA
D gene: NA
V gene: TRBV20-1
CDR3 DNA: TGCAGTGCTAGAGATAGAGGCCTACCCCAAAACATTCAGTACTTC
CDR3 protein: CSARDRGLPQNIQYF

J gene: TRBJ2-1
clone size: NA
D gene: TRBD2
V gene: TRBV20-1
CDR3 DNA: TGCAGTGCTAGTTGGACTAGCGTGAATGAGCAGTTCTTC
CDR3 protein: CSASWTSVNEQFF

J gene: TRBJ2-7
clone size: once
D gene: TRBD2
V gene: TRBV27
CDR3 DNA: TGTGCCAGCAGATCCCAGGCGGGAGTTTCCTACGAGCAGTACTTC
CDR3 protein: CASRSQAGVSYEQYF

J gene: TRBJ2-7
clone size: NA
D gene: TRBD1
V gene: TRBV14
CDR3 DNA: TGTGCCAGCAGCCGGACAGGGGGCGGATACGAGCAGTACTTC
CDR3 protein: CASSRTGGGYEQYF

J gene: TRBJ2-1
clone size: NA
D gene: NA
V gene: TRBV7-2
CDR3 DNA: TGTGCCAGCAGCTTATCCCCCTCCTACAATGAGCAGTTCTTC
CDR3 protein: CASSLSPSYNEQFF

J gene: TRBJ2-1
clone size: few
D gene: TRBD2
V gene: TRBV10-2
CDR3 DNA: TGCGCCAGCAGTGATGCTAGCGGGAGAGTTCGGTGGGATGAGCAGTTCTTC
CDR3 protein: CASSDASGRVRWDEQFF

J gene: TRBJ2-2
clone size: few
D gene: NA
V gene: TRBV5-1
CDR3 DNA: TGCGCCAGCAGCCCAATCCGGGCCCCGGGCACCGGGGAGCTGTTTTTT
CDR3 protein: CASSPIRAPGTGELFF

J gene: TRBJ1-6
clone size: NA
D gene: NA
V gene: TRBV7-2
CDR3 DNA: TGTGCCAGCAGGGGGGTGTATTCACCCCTCCACTTT
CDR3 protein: CASRGVYSPLHF

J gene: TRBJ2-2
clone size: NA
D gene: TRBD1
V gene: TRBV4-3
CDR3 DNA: TGCGCCAGCAGCCAAGATACAGGGGACACCGGGGAGCTGTTTTTT
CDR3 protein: CASSQDTGDTGELFF

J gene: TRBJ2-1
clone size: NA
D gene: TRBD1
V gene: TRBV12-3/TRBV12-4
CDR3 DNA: TGTGCCAGCAGTCGGGACAGGGCCTGGGATGAGCAGTTCTTC
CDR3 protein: CASSRDRAWDEQFF

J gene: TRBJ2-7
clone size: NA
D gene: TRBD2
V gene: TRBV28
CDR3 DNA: TGTGCCAGCGGACCTAGACTAGCGGGAGACCGCTACGAGCAGTACTTC
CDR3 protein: CASGPRLAGDRYEQYF

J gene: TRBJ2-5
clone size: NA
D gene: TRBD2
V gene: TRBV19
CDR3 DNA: TGTGCCAGTAGTTCACTAGCGGGAGGGGGGGAGACCCAGTACTTC
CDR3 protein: CASSSLAGGGETQYF

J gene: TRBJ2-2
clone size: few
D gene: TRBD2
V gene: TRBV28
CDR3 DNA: TGTGCCAGCAGCGGGAGGACCACCGGGGAGCTGTTTTTT
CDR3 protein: CASSGRTTGELFF

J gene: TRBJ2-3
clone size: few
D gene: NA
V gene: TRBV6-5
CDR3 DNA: TGTGCCAGCAGTTACTCAGGTGACGGCGGGGCAGATACGCAGTATTTT
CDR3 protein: CASSYSGDGGADTQYF

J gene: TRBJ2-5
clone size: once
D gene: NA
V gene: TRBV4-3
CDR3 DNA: TGCGCCAGCAGCCAAGGAGTCGAAGCGGATCTTCAAGAGACCCAGTACTTC
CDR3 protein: CASSQGVEADLQETQYF

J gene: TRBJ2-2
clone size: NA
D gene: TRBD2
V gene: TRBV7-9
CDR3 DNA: TGTGCCAGCAGCTTAGAGTCTGGACTAGTAAGCACCGGGGAGCTGTTTTTT
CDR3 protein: CASSLESGLVSTGELFF

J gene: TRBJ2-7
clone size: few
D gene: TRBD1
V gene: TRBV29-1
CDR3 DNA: TGCAGCGTCCGGGACAGAGTAAAGCAGTACTTC
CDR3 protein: CSVRDRVKQYF

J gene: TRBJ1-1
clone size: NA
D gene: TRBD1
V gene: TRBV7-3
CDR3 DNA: TGTGCCAGCAGCTCGGACCGGGACAGCACTGAAGCTTTCTTT
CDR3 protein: CASSSDRDSTEAFF

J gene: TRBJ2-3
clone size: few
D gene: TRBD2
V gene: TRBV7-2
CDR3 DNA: TGTGCCAGCAGCGCAGGACTAGCGGGAGTCGCAGATACGCAGTATTTT
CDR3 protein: CASSAGLAGVADTQYF

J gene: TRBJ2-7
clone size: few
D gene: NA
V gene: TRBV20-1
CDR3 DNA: TGCAGTGCTAGCGGACAGAACTACGAGCAGTACTTC
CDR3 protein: CSASGQNYEQYF

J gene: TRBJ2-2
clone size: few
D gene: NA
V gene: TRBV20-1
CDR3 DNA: TGCAGTGCTAGAGATCCATCCTTTGTTGGGGAGCTGTTTTTT
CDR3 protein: CSARDPSFVGELFF

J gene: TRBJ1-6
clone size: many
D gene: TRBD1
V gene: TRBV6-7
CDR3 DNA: TGTGCCAGCAGCCACGGAGACAGGGGCAATTCACCCCTCCACTTT
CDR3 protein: CASSHGDRGNSPLHF

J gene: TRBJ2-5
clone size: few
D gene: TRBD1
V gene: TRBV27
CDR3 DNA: TGTGCCAGCAGTTTATCGTGGACAGGGCTCGATACCCAAGAGACCCAGTACTTC
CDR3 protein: CASSLSWTGLDTQETQYF

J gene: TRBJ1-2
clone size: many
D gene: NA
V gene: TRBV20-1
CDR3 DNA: TGCAGTGCGCGAGCGGGGGATGGCTACACCTTC
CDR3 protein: CSARAGDGYTF

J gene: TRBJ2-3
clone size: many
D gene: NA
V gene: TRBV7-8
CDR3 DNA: TGTGCCAGCAGCTTAGAAGCTCGAACAGATACGCAGTATTTT
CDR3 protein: CASSLEARTDTQYF

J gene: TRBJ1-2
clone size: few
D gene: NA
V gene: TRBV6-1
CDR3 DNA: TGTGCCAGCAGTCCAATCCTTGGGGACTATGGCTACACCTTC
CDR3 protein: CASSPILGDYGYTF

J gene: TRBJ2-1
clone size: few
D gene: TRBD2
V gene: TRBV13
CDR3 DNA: TGTGCCAGCAGCTTATCGGGACTAGACTACAATGAGCAGTTCTTC
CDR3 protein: CASSLSGLDYNEQFF

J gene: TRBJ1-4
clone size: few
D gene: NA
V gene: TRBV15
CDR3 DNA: TGTGCCACCAGGCTAAGTGAGAAACTGTTTTTT
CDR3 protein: CATRLSEKLFF

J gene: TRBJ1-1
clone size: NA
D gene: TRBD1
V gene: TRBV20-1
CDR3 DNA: TGCAGTGCTAGAGATGGGACAGGGCGGACTGAAGCTTTCTTT
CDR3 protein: CSARDGTGRTEAFF

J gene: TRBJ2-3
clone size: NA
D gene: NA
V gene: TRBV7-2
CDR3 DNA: TGTGCCAGCAGCGCCCCCGGGACAGATACGCAGTATTTT
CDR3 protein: CASSAPGTDTQYF

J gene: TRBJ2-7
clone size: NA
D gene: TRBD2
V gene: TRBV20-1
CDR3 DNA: TGCAGTGCCAATGGGATGGGACTAGCGGGAGCCGAGCAGTACTTC
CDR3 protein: CSANGMGLAGAEQYF

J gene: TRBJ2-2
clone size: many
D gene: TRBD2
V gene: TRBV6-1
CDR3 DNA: TGTGCCAGCAGGCGAGGACTAGCGGGAGGACCCGGGGAGCTGTTTTTT
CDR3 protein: CASRRGLAGGPGELFF

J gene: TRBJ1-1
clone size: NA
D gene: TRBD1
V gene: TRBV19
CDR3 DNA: TGTGCCAGTAGTTGGGACAGCATGAACACTGAAGCTTTCTTT
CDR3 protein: CASSWDSMNTEAFF

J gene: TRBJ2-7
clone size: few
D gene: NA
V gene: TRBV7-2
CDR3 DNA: TGTGCCAGCAGCCCTATCGTTAGCGGAGAGTACGAGCAGTACTTC
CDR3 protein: CASSPIVSGEYEQYF

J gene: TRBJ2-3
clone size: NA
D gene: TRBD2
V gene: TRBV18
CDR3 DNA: TGTGCCAGCGGGACTAGTACGCCAGATACGCAGTATTTT
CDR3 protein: CASGTSTPDTQYF

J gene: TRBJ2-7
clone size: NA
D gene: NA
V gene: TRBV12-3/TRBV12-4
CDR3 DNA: TGTGCCAGCAGTTTTTCCTTTAGCTACGAGCAGTACTTC
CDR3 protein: CASSFSFSYEQYF

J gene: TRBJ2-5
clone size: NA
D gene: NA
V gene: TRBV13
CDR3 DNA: TGTGCCAGCAGCTCCACTTTCCGTGGGGAGACCCAGTACTTC
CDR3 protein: CASSSTFRGETQYF

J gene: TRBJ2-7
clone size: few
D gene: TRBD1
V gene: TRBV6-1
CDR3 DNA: TGTGCCAGCAGCCGACAGGGGTATAGCTCCTACGAGCAGTACTTC
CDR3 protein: CASSRQGYSSYEQYF

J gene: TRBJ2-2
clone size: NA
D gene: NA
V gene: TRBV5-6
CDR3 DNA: TGTGCCAGCAGCTTACCCTTTGACAGGCTCACCGGGGAGCTGTTTTTT
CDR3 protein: CASSLPFDRLTGELFF

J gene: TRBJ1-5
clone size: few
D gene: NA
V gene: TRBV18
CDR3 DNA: TGTGCCAGCGACCCCGCGGGGGCATGGAATCAGCCCCAGCATTTT
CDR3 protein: CASDPAGAWNQPQHF

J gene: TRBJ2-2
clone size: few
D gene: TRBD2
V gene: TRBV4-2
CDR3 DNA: TGTGCCAGCAGCCAAGATCCCCTAGCGGGTTTCAACACCGGGGAGCTGTTTTTT
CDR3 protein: CASSQDPLAGFNTGELFF

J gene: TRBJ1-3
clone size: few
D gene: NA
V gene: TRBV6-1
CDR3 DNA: TGTGCCAGCAGTAGCCTGGGACCTGGAAACACCATATATTTT
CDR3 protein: CASSSLGPGNTIYF

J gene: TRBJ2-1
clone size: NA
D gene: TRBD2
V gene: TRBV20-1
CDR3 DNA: TGCAGTGCTAGGTCTAGCGGTAACTACAATGAGCAGTTCTTC
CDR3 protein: CSARSSGNYNEQFF